What follows are 26 T cell receptor beta chains derived from one specimen sequenced in a study of T-cell reconstitution after alpha-beta-depleted transplantation in children. Unique molecular identifiers were built into the TCRbeta library. TCRdb redid the calling of the PCR reads with MiXCR, one entry per CDR3 protein. The table lists fewer than 700,000 distinct CDR3 sequences, roughly 23% of them singletons, with 13% to 15% in the top ten. Specimen: PBMCs, mostly from graft donor cells, collected 360 days after TCRalphabeta/CD19-depleted stem cell transplant. The receptors come from a boy younger than two who had a stem cell transplant for acute myeloid leukemia, so the T cells may come from the graft donor.

This clonotype was picked up many times. V gene TRBV6-5 combines with J gene TRBJ1-6; the D is unclear. Looked up from germline, CDR1 is MNHEY and CDR2 is SVGAGI. The V and J ends lost 3 bases and 0 bases respectively, with 12 bases between them. The CDR3 loop spans 17 amino acids. The DNA for the CDR3 is TGTGCCAGCAGTTATCTCTGGCCTAGCTCCTATAATTCACCCCTCCACTTT. Protein product: CASSYLWPSSYNSPLHF.

The genes are TRBV7-2 and TRBJ2-5; D unclear. This CDR3 spans 14 amino acids. From germline, CDR1 is SGHTA and CDR2 FQGNSA. V was shortened by 8 bases and J by 3 bases, with 16 bases between the two germline ends. CDR3 DNA sequence: TGTGCCAGCCACGGGCCCCGTGCCGAAGAGACCCAGTACTTC. This sequence encodes CASHGPRAEETQYF. Combining the CDR3 with reference TRBV7-2 and TRBJ2-5 gives the whole variable domain GAGVSQSPSNKVTEKGKDVELRCDPISGHTALYWYRQSLGQGLEFLIYFQGNSAPDKSGLPSDRFSAERTGGSVSTLTIQRTQQEDSAVYLCASHGPRAEETQYFGPGTRLLVL.

The chain joins TRBV20-1 to TRBJ2-7; perhaps TRBD2 as D (6 bases). Trimming left V 0 bases short and J 3 bases short, with 15 bases between. CDR1 DFQATT and CDR2 SNEGSKA come from the germline V gene (reference sequence). CDR3 size: 15 residues. The DNA for the CDR3 is TGCAGTGCTAGAGATGGGATGGGGGGACGCTACGAGCAGTACTTC. Amino acid sequence: CSARDGMGGRYEQYF.

J is TRBJ1-2 and V is TRBV20-1; no firm D call. The V gene's germline CDR1 is DFQATT and CDR2 SNEGSKA (reference sequence). Trimming stripped 1 base from V and 1 base from J, with 7 bases between. This CDR3 comprises 13 residues. The CDR3 bases are TGCAGTGCTAGAGTCCCTTTTAACTATGGCTACACCTTC. Its translation: CSARVPFNYGYTF.

This clonotype has a count of ten or more. The chain joins TRBV20-1 to TRBJ1-5; D not resolved. This CDR3 spans 14 amino acids. Germline V gene data show CDR1 as DFQATT and CDR2 as SNEGSKA (reference sequence). Trimming pared 3 bases from V and 5 bases from J, leaving 14 bases between. CDR3 DNA sequence: TGCAGTGCTAGGAGTCCGTGGCAGGATCAGCCCCAGCATTTT. Translated, it gives CSARSPWQDQPQHF.

This clonotype has only one observation. V gene TRBV28 combines with J gene TRBJ2-5; TRBD2 matches 8 bases. Trimming took 6 bases from V and 5 from J; bases not matched to a gene: 11. This CDR3 region has 15 residues. The germline V gene encodes CDR1 MDHEN and CDR2 SYDVKM. Written as DNA, the CDR3 is TGTGCCAGCAGACTCACCGGGGGGGGTTGGGAGACCCAGTACTTC. Its protein product is CASRLTGGGWETQYF.

This clonotype was observed at least ten times. The V and J genes are TRBV3-1 and TRBJ2-1, with a tentative D call TRBD2 (7 bases). Germline V gene lookup returns CDR1 LGHDT and CDR2 YNNKEL (reference sequence). CDR3 length: 15 residues. V lost 0 bases to trimming and J lost 4 bases, with 10 bases between them. The CDR3, as DNA: TGTGCCAGCAGCCAAGAGGGGGGGCCGTACAATGAGCAGTTCTTC. Translating it yields CASSQEGGPYNEQFF.

This clonotype was detected a few times. J is TRBJ2-2 and V is TRBV5-6; possible D gene TRBD2, 6 bases. The V end lost 3 bases, the J end lost 5 bases, and 11 bases lay between the germline ends. Germline values: CDR1 SGHDT, CDR2 YYEEEE. This CDR3 is 14 amino acids long. CDR3 sequence (DNA): TGTGCCAGCAGCTCCGGGAGAGGGACCGGGGAGCTGTTTTTT. This encodes CASSSGRGTGELFF.

The chain joins TRBV12-3 or TRBV12-4 to TRBJ2-7; D is uncertain. The V end was cut by 5 bases, the J end by 2 bases, with 22 bases between. The CDR3 has 17 amino acids. The CDR3 nucleotides are TGTGCCAGCAGTATACGTCTAATGGCGGACCCTCCCTACGAGCAGTACGTC. It translates to CASSIRLMADPPYEQYV.

This chain joins TRBV28 and TRBJ1-5, with D hard to call. Between the trimmed V and J ends, which lost 6 bases and 3 bases, there was a span of 12 bases. This CDR3 has 14 residues. CDR1 and CDR2 from the germline V gene are MDHEN and SYDVKM. DNA of the CDR3: TGTGCCAGCAGCCTATACCTTACCAATCAGCCCCAGCATTTT. Amino acid sequence: CASSLYLTNQPQHF.

The V call is TRBV27, the J call TRBJ2-1, with TRBD2 matching 8 bases. Germline-derived CDR1 and CDR2 are MNHEY and SMNVEV (reference sequence). Trimming removed 3 bases from V and 8 bases from J; junction bases left unmatched: 3. The CDR3 totals 13 residues. The CDR3 region is CASSFLAGYEQFF. The CDR3 DNA follows: TGTGCCAGCAGTTTCTTAGCGGGGTATGAGCAGTTCTTC.

This clonotype came up many times. The rearrangement uses TRBV20-1 and TRBJ2-3; 7 positions agree with TRBD2. Per germline, CDR1 DFQATT and CDR2 SNEGSKA (reference sequence). The CDR3 runs 14 residues. Trimming at V came to 3 bases and at J to 0 bases, leaving 3 bases not matched to a gene. CDR3 nucleotide sequence: TGCAGTGCTAGGGGAGCGGGGAGCACAGATACGCAGTATTTT. It translates to CSARGAGSTDTQYF.

The genes are TRBV20-1 and TRBJ1-2, with a possible D match to TRBD1 (5 bases). The CDR3 is 15 residues long. Germline assignment: CDR1 DFQATT and CDR2 SNEGSKA (reference sequence). Trimming removed 0 bases at V and 6 bases at J, with 17 bases between. The DNA for the CDR3 is TGCAGTGCTAGAGATCGAAGGCGACAGCTCAATGGCTACACCTTC. It translates to CSARDRRRQLNGYTF.

This clonotype was observed a handful of times. The chain has TRBV11-1 and TRBJ2-5; possible D gene TRBD1, 5 bases. CDR1 and CDR2 from the germline V gene are SGHAT and FQDESV (reference sequence). V lost 3 bases to trimming and J lost 4 bases, with 24 bases between them. This CDR3 region has 18 residues. This chain's CDR3 is CASSFSPMLGPPPETQYF. The CDR3 DNA reads as TGTGCCAGCAGCTTCAGTCCGATGTTGGGGCCCCCTCCAGAGACCCAGTACTTC.

The chain employs TRBV6-5 and TRBJ1-4; the D is unclear. V dropped 0 bases and J dropped 0 bases, with 5 bases sitting between them. The CDR3 is 15 amino acids. Germline-derived CDR1 and CDR2 are MNHEY and SVGAGI. CDR3 sequence (DNA): TGTGCCAGCAGTTACTCGGACCCAACTAATGAAAAACTGTTTTTT. Protein sequence: CASSYSDPTNEKLFF.

The genes are TRBV19 and TRBJ2-3; 7 nucleotides agree with TRBD1. Germline V gene lookup returns CDR1 LNHDA and CDR2 SQIVND (reference sequence). The V and J ends lost 10 bases and 2 bases, in that order; junction bases with no gene match: 12. The CDR3 runs 15 residues. CDR3 coding DNA: TGTGCCACCCGACAGGGCGGATTCGACACAGATACGCAGTATTTT. Its translation: CATRQGGFDTDTQYF. Variable domain in full (rest from reference TRBV19 and TRBJ2-3): DGGITQSPKYLFRKEGQNVTLSCEQNLNHDAMYWYRQDPGQGLRLIYYSQIVNDFQKGDIAEGYSVSREKKESFPLTVTSAQKNPTAFYLCATRQGGFDTDTQYFGPGTRLTVL.

The sample holds a few counts of this clonotype. The chain has TRBV12-3 or TRBV12-4 and TRBJ2-3, with D hard to call. The CDR3 loop spans 13 amino acids. Trimming pared 5 bases from V and 0 bases from J, leaving 6 bases between. The CDR3 nucleotides read TGTGCCAGCAGTGGGCATAGCACAGATACGCAGTATTTT. Protein: CASSGHSTDTQYF.

This clonotype came up many times. The V and J genes are TRBV3-1 and TRBJ2-1; possible D gene TRBD2, 5 bases. There are 12 residues in the CDR3. The V gene lost 6 bases and the J gene lost 10 bases, with 13 bases spanning the gap. The germline V gene encodes CDR1 LGHDT and CDR2 YNNKEL (reference sequence). This chain's CDR3 is CASSPSAGEQFF. CDR3 sequence (DNA): TGTGCCAGCAGTCCGAGTGCGGGCGAGCAGTTCTTC.

The gene calls are TRBV7-2 and TRBJ2-7, with D perhaps TRBD1 (6 bases). This CDR3 spans 13 amino acids. V shed 3 bases and J shed 4 bases, with 10 bases lying between them. The germline CDR1 and CDR2 sequences are SGHTA and FQGNSA. The CDR3 is CASSFTQGYEQYV. CDR3 sequence (DNA): TGTGCCAGCAGCTTCACACAGGGATACGAGCAGTACGTC.

The chain joins TRBV7-9 to TRBJ2-7; D not certain. Germline values: CDR1 SEHNR, CDR2 FQNEAQ (reference sequence). V was clipped by 5 bases and J by 6 bases, with 17 bases between them. This CDR3 has 14 residues. The CDR3 DNA follows: TGTGCCAGCAGCCCCTCCGCGACTGCGGTCGAGCAGTACTTC. Encoded protein: CASSPSATAVEQYF.

The chain links TRBV11-2 to TRBJ2-5; tentatively, D is TRBD1 or TRBD2 (5 bases each). Trimming removed 2 bases at V and 0 bases at J, with 13 bases between. The CDR3 covers 16 residues. The V gene's germline CDR1 is SGHAT and CDR2 FQNNGV. CDR3 amino acids: CASSLILGEYQETQYF. The DNA of the CDR3 is TGTGCCAGCAGCTTAATTCTGGGGGAGTACCAAGAGACCCAGTACTTC.

The table lists this clonotype with many counts. The chain carries TRBV10-3 and TRBJ1-2; D is uncertain. Germline V gene sequence: CDR1 ENHRY, CDR2 SYGVKD. Deletions cut 7 bases from V and 4 bases from J, with 25 bases between. The CDR3 has 17 residues. The CDR3 DNA sequence: TGTGCCATCAAGGGAGACGGATCATCCAACGGGCCCTATGGCTACACCTTC. It is translated as CAIKGDGSSNGPYGYTF.

The chain is built from TRBV20-1 and TRBJ2-7; TRBD2 agrees at 10 bases. This CDR3 spans 14 amino acids. Germline-derived CDR1 and CDR2 are DFQATT and SNEGSKA (reference sequence). The J segment lost 4 bases and the V segment lost 1 base, leaving 4 bases of the junction unmatched. The CDR3: CSARGLAGAYEQYF. Written as DNA, the CDR3 is TGCAGTGCTAGAGGACTAGCGGGTGCATACGAGCAGTACTTC.

This clonotype was seen ten or more times. V usage is TRBV20-1 and J usage is TRBJ2-3, with 9 bases fitting TRBD2. Germline V CDR1 and CDR2: DFQATT, SNEGSKA (reference sequence). The CDR3 covers 15 residues. The ends lost 2 bases at V and 3 bases at J; junction bases unmatched: 6. The CDR3 protein is CSARKRGEMTDTQYF. The CDR3 DNA follows: TGCAGTGCTAGAAAGCGGGGGGAGATGACAGATACGCAGTATTTT.

The gene calls are TRBV20-1 and TRBJ2-1; the D is unclear. The CDR3 is 11 amino acids. Germline V lookup: CDR1 DFQATT, CDR2 SNEGSKA (reference sequence). Trimming shortened V by 1 base and J by 5 bases, and 3 bases separated the two germline ends. CDR3 nucleotide sequence: TGCAGTGCTAGAGGAAACAATGAGCAGTTCTTC. It codes for CSARGNNEQFF.

V and J are TRBV19 and TRBJ2-7, with D possibly TRBD1 on 7 matching bases. Per the germline V gene, CDR1 is LNHDA and CDR2 is SQIVND (reference sequence). The CDR3 spans 15 residues. V lost 4 bases, J lost 3 bases, and 16 bases lay in between. For the CDR3, the DNA is TGTGCCAGTAGTAGAAGGAGGGACAGTTTCTACGAGCAGTACTTC. Translation: CASSRRRDSFYEQYF.